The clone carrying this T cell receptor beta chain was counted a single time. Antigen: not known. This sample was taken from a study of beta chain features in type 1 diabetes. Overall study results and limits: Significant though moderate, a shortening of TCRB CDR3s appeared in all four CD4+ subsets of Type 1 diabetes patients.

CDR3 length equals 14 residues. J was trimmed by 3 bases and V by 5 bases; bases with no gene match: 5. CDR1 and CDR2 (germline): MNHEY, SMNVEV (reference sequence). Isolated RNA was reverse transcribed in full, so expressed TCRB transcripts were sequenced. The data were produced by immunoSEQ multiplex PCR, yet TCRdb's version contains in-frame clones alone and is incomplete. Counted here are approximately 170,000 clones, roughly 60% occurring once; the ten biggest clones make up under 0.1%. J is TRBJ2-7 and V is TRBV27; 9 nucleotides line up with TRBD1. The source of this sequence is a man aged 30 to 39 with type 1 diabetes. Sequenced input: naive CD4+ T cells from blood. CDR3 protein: CASSLPGQGYEQYF. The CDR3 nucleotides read TGTGCCAGCAGTCTGCCGGGACAGGGCTACGAGCAGTACTTC.